This TCR beta chain was recorded in a study of T cells after yellow fever vaccination. Using its own MiXCR run on the 5' RACE reads, TCRdb lists one record per CDR3 protein. The sample records 500,000 to 650,000 distinct CDR3 sequences, roughly an eighth being singletons. This clonotype has more than one count but fewer than ten. The receptor was derived from a man aged 30 to 39 who received the YFV17D yellow fever vaccine. The specimen was PBMCs, collected on the day of the yellow fever booster vaccination.

The CDR3 sequence is CASSLDGSSSYEQYF. CDR3 coding DNA: TGTGCCAGCAGCTTGGACGGGTCGAGCTCCTACGAGCAGTACTTC. This rearrangement joins TRBV7-8 to TRBJ2-7; D unresolved. Germline V lookup: CDR1 SGHVS, CDR2 FQNEAQ. There are 15 residues in the CDR3. Trimming took 3 bases from V and 0 from J, leaving 12 bases between them.